This is a list of T cell receptor beta chains from one sample in a study of blood T cell repertoires in COVID-19. Sequencing used immunoSEQ multiplex PCR; TCRdb keeps in-frame clones, though not all of them. The table lists around 250,000 clones, roughly 85% of them singletons. Material: PBMCs or T cells enriched from blood (not recorded which). The origin of the receptors is a woman aged 45-65 years with acute COVID-19. Each CDR3 is given with its conserved first and last residue. Fields, in order: J gene, D gene, clone size, V gene, CDR3 protein, CDR3 DNA. A D gene is named only where the DNA matches it firmly. Size values are once, few and many counts, or a class for expanded clones, and some rows have none.

J: TRBJ1-1
D: -
size: few
V: TRBV30
CDR3: CAWSVPYRERQHMNTEAFF
DNA: TGTGCCTGGAGTGTACCCTACCGCGAGAGACAGCACATGAACACTGAAGCTTTCTTT

J: TRBJ2-1
D: TRBD2
size: -
V: TRBV5-1
CDR3: CASSLESGGAGGNEQFF
DNA: TGCGCCAGCAGCTTGGAAAGCGGGGGGGCGGGTGGTAATGAGCAGTTCTTC

J: TRBJ1-3
D: -
size: -
V: TRBV19
CDR3: CASSYSTRQPGNTIYF
DNA: TGTGCCAGTAGTTACTCGACACGCCAGCCCGGAAACACCATATATTTT

J: TRBJ1-1
D: TRBD1
size: -
V: TRBV7-8
CDR3: CASSSQDRTEAFF
DNA: TGTGCCAGCAGCTCCCAGGACAGGACTGAAGCTTTCTTT

J: TRBJ2-1
D: TRBD2
size: -
V: TRBV7-2
CDR3: CASSSPAGGDNEQFF
DNA: TGTGCCAGCAGCTCCCCCGCCGGGGGGGACAATGAGCAGTTCTTC

J: TRBJ1-1
D: TRBD1
size: -
V: TRBV12-3/TRBV12-4
CDR3: CASSLRTGEAFF
DNA: TGTGCCAGCAGTCTTAGGACAGGTGAAGCTTTCTTT

J: TRBJ1-5
D: TRBD1
size: once
V: TRBV5-5
CDR3: CASSLSIGQVNQPQHF
DNA: TGTGCCAGCAGCTTGAGTATTGGACAGGTTAATCAGCCCCAGCATTTT

J: TRBJ2-3
D: -
size: once
V: TRBV12-3/TRBV12-4
CDR3: CASSNPWPDTQYF
DNA: TGTGCCAGCAGTAACCCCTGGCCAGATACGCAGTATTTT

J: TRBJ1-5
D: -
size: -
V: TRBV9
CDR3: CASSVVTGSNQPQHF
DNA: TGTGCCAGCAGCGTAGTTACAGGTAGCAATCAGCCCCAGCATTTT

J: TRBJ1-1
D: TRBD1
size: -
V: TRBV7-9
CDR3: CASSPGTGLRGTEAFF
DNA: TGTGCCAGCAGCCCCGGGACAGGATTACGGGGGACTGAAGCTTTCTTT

J: TRBJ1-5
D: -
size: -
V: TRBV18
CDR3: CASSLGADSNQPQHF
DNA: TGTGCCAGCTCCCTGGGGGCTGATAGCAATCAGCCCCAGCATTTT

J: TRBJ1-1
D: TRBD1
size: -
V: TRBV19
CDR3: CASSTDRGFNTEAFF
DNA: TGTGCCAGTAGTACCGACAGGGGTTTTAACACTGAAGCTTTCTTT

J: TRBJ1-3
D: -
size: -
V: TRBV24-1
CDR3: CATSDLSAGNTIYF
DNA: TGTGCCACCAGTGATTTGTCAGCTGGAAACACCATATATTTT

J: TRBJ2-1
D: -
size: -
V: TRBV5-1
CDR3: CASSLNPQASSYNEQFF
DNA: TGCGCCAGCAGCTTAAACCCCCAGGCGAGCTCCTACAATGAGCAGTTCTTC

J: TRBJ1-5
D: TRBD1
size: -
V: TRBV4-1
CDR3: CASSQDQAGTGQPQHF
DNA: TGCGCCAGCAGCCAAGATCAGGCAGGGACAGGGCAGCCCCAGCATTTT

J: TRBJ2-7
D: TRBD2
size: once
V: TRBV5-1
CDR3: CASSLPGLAGGYEQYF
DNA: TGCGCCAGCAGCTTGCCGGGACTAGCGGGGGGCTACGAGCAGTACTTC

J: TRBJ2-5
D: -
size: -
V: TRBV7-6
CDR3: CASSSIALAQETQYF
DNA: TGTGCCAGCAGCTCAATAGCCCTAGCGCAAGAGACCCAGTACTTC

J: TRBJ2-2
D: -
size: -
V: TRBV9
CDR3: CASSVVGAGELFF
DNA: TGTGCCAGCAGCGTAGTAGGGGCCGGGGAGCTGTTTTTT

J: TRBJ2-3
D: TRBD2
size: -
V: TRBV9
CDR3: CASSLQTSSDTQYF
DNA: TGTGCCAGCAGCCTCCAGACTAGCTCAGATACGCAGTATTTT

J: TRBJ1-1
D: -
size: -
V: TRBV6-5
CDR3: CASSLPGGEAFF
DNA: TGTGCCAGCAGCCTCCCCGGCGGTGAAGCTTTCTTT

J: TRBJ2-5
D: -
size: once
V: TRBV7-6
CDR3: CASSSDSLGETQYF
DNA: TGTGCCAGCAGCTCGGACAGCCTCGGGGAGACCCAGTACTTC

J: TRBJ1-5
D: -
size: -
V: TRBV7-9
CDR3: CASSLSTMGNQPQHF
DNA: TGTGCCAGCAGCTTATCCACAATGGGCAATCAGCCCCAGCATTTT

J: TRBJ2-2
D: TRBD2
size: -
V: TRBV12-3/TRBV12-4
CDR3: CASRRGGTGELFF
DNA: TGTGCCAGCCGTCGGGGGGGTACCGGGGAGCTGTTTTTT

J: TRBJ1-1
D: -
size: -
V: TRBV9
CDR3: CASSVGPTGLNTEAFF
DNA: TGTGCCAGCAGCGTAGGGCCAACAGGGCTGAACACTGAAGCTTTCTTT

J: TRBJ1-1
D: -
size: -
V: TRBV6-2/TRBV6-3
CDR3: CASSYREAFF
DNA: TGTGCCAGCAGTTATCGGGAAGCTTTCTTT

J: TRBJ1-3
D: -
size: -
V: TRBV10-3
CDR3: CAISADRHSGNTIYF
DNA: TGTGCCATCAGTGCGGACAGACACTCTGGAAACACCATATATTTT

J: TRBJ1-3
D: TRBD1
size: few
V: TRBV27
CDR3: CASRRGGRSSGNTIYF
DNA: TGTGCCAGCAGGAGAGGGGGCAGGAGCTCTGGAAACACCATATATTTT

J: TRBJ2-5
D: -
size: once
V: TRBV9
CDR3: CASSVDRQETQYF
DNA: TGTGCCAGCAGCGTCGACAGGCAAGAGACCCAGTACTTC

J: TRBJ1-4
D: -
size: once
V: TRBV5-1
CDR3: CASRRNSGFEKLFF
DNA: TGCGCCAGCAGACGAAACAGCGGCTTCGAAAAACTGTTTTTT

J: TRBJ2-3
D: TRBD2
size: -
V: TRBV4-2
CDR3: CASSQDKSGGPFRDTQYF
DNA: TGTGCCAGCAGCCAAGATAAGAGCGGGGGGCCCTTCAGGGATACGCAGTATTTT

J: TRBJ2-2
D: -
size: -
V: TRBV7-2
CDR3: CASSSSLSNTGELFF
DNA: TGTGCCAGCAGCTCCTCTTTATCGAACACCGGGGAGCTGTTTTTT

J: TRBJ2-7
D: TRBD1
size: -
V: TRBV7-2
CDR3: CASEGGQAYSYEQYF
DNA: TGTGCCAGCGAGGGGGGACAGGCTTACTCCTACGAGCAGTACTTC

J: TRBJ2-3
D: -
size: -
V: TRBV29-1
CDR3: CSVEDSQRTDTQYF
DNA: TGCAGCGTTGAAGATTCCCAGAGGACAGATACGCAGTATTTT

J: TRBJ1-3
D: TRBD1
size: once
V: TRBV6-5
CDR3: CASSVQGPSGNTIYF
DNA: TGTGCCAGCAGCGTACAGGGGCCCTCTGGAAACACCATATATTTT

J: TRBJ1-4
D: -
size: -
V: TRBV18
CDR3: CASSPRSREGEKLFF
DNA: TGTGCCAGCTCACCACGCTCCAGGGAGGGGGAAAAACTGTTTTTT

J: TRBJ2-7
D: TRBD1
size: -
V: TRBV11-2
CDR3: CASSSRDRFYEQYF
DNA: TGTGCCAGCAGCTCCCGGGACAGGTTCTACGAGCAGTACTTC

J: TRBJ1-2
D: -
size: -
V: TRBV29-1
CDR3: CALLVDRRNYGYTF
DNA: TGCGCGCTGTTAGTAGACAGAAGGAACTATGGCTACACCTTC

J: TRBJ1-1
D: TRBD1
size: -
V: TRBV24-1
CDR3: CATSDLLRDRDRQDTEAFF
DNA: TGTGCCACCAGTGATTTGCTCCGGGACAGGGACCGACAGGACACTGAAGCTTTCTTT

J: TRBJ1-1
D: -
size: -
V: TRBV2
CDR3: CASSASTLNTEAFF
DNA: TGTGCCAGCAGTGCCTCGACACTGAACACTGAAGCTTTCTTT

J: TRBJ1-2
D: -
size: -
V: TRBV7-9
CDR3: CASSLPKMGYTF
DNA: TGTGCCAGCAGCCTCCCTAAAATGGGCTACACCTTC

J: TRBJ2-7
D: TRBD2
size: -
V: TRBV4-1
CDR3: CASSREPTSTYEQYF
DNA: TGCGCCAGCAGCCGAGAGCCGACTAGCACCTACGAGCAGTACTTC

J: TRBJ1-6
D: TRBD1
size: -
V: TRBV25-1
CDR3: CASSEGQGFGSPLHF
DNA: TGTGCCAGCAGTGAAGGACAGGGTTTTGGATCACCCCTCCACTTT

J: TRBJ2-5
D: TRBD2
size: -
V: TRBV27
CDR3: CASSSAGAGEETQYF
DNA: TGTGCCAGTAGTTCGGCCGGAGCGGGGGAAGAGACCCAGTACTTC

J: TRBJ2-5
D: TRBD2
size: -
V: TRBV18
CDR3: CASSPLGTSGQETQYF
DNA: TGTGCCAGCTCACCATTGGGGACTAGCGGACAAGAGACCCAGTACTTC

J: TRBJ2-7
D: -
size: -
V: TRBV13
CDR3: CASSPRGGHPLPYEQYF
DNA: TGTGCCAGCAGCCCCCGGGGAGGCCATCCACTTCCCTACGAGCAGTACTTC

J: TRBJ2-1
D: -
size: -
V: TRBV21-1
CDR3: CASSPRPGGHYNEQFF
DNA: TGTGCCAGCAGCCCACGTCCGGGGGGGCATTACAATGAGCAGTTCTTC

J: TRBJ1-5
D: -
size: -
V: TRBV30
CDR3: CAWSVEGSNQPQHF
DNA: TGTGCCTGGAGTGTGGAGGGCAGCAATCAGCCCCAGCATTTT

J: TRBJ2-5
D: -
size: -
V: TRBV6-1
CDR3: CASSEGGRKETQYF
DNA: TGTGCCAGCAGTGAAGGGGGGCGGAAAGAGACCCAGTACTTC

J: TRBJ2-7
D: -
size: -
V: TRBV6-4
CDR3: CASRRPGHGVYEQYF
DNA: TGTGCCAGCAGACGCCCGGGACACGGGGTGTACGAGCAGTACTTC

J: TRBJ2-1
D: -
size: -
V: TRBV12-3/TRBV12-4
CDR3: CASRAGWDNEQFF
DNA: TGTGCCAGCCGGGCAGGGTGGGACAATGAGCAGTTCTTC

J: TRBJ1-1
D: -
size: -
V: TRBV19
CDR3: CAIDGAGNTEAFF
DNA: TGTGCCATCGACGGAGCGGGGAACACTGAAGCTTTCTTT

J: TRBJ1-5
D: -
size: -
V: TRBV12-3/TRBV12-4
CDR3: CASILGGGQPQHF
DNA: TGTGCCAGCATCCTGGGGGGTGGTCAGCCCCAGCATTTT

J: TRBJ2-1
D: TRBD1
size: -
V: TRBV4-3
CDR3: CASSQAKTGSNEQFF
DNA: TGCGCCAGCAGCCAGGCCAAGACAGGGTCCAATGAGCAGTTCTTC

J: TRBJ2-1
D: TRBD1
size: -
V: TRBV6-1
CDR3: CASSGTTGGSYNEQFF
DNA: TGTGCCAGCAGTGGCACGACAGGGGGCTCCTACAATGAGCAGTTCTTC